Described below is a single T cell receptor beta chain sequence and its context. This CDR3 comprises 14 residues. The V gene lost 2 bases and the J gene lost 4 bases, with 11 bases spanning the gap. Germline V CDR1 and CDR2: SNHLY, FYNNEI. The data derive from a study of CD8 T cells in Susac syndrome. With random hexamers, reverse transcription was performed on about 0.45 to 1 ug of RNA. TCRdb fed the immunoSEQ multiplex PCR reads into MiXCR, producing one record per CDR3 protein. Of some 190,000 distinct CDR3 sequences in the sample, approximately 94% were seen once. The sequenced material came from CD4+ T cells from PBMCs. The genes are TRBV2 and TRBJ1-2; a possible D gene is TRBD1 (5 bases). The TCR comes from a human donor with Susac syndrome. CDR3 protein: CASSERGSVYGYTF. The CDR3 DNA sequence: TGTGCCAGCAGTGAACGGGGGTCGGTCTATGGCTACACCTTC. Together with reference TRBV2 and TRBJ1-2, the CDR3 gives the full variable domain: EPEVTQTPSHQVTQMGQEVILRCVPISNHLYFYWYRQILGQKVEFLVSFYNNEISEKSEIFDDQFSVERPDGSNFTLKIRSTKLEDSAMYFCASSERGSVYGYTFGSGTRLTVV.